This record concerns one TCR beta chain sequence. The sample originates from a study of blood T cell repertoires in COVID-19. Study in general: Italy, Spain and the United States were the sources of the convalescent and acute COVID-19 samples. Sources were T cells, B-cell-depleted T cells, or PBMCs; the material itself was cDNA or gDNA.

Using immunoSEQ multiplex PCR, the repertoire was profiled, and TCRdb retains in-frame clones only, with some absent. Here the sample spans about 150,000 clones, roughly 89% being singletons. The CDR3 has 15 residues. In germline, CDR1 is SGHRS, CDR2 YFSETQ. The ends lost 2 bases at V and 0 bases at J; junction bases unmatched: 2. Sequenced: peripheral blood. The chain is built from TRBV5-1 and TRBJ2-1; 7 bases align to TRBD1. The receptor's source is a woman aged 50 to 65 with acute or convalescent COVID-19. DNA of the CDR3: TGCGCCAGCAGCTTAGGGGGCCTCTCCTACAATGAGCAGTTCTTC. It codes for CASSLGGLSYNEQFF.